These 18 T cell receptor beta chains came from one sample sequenced in a study of vaccination and CD4 T cells after COVID-19. Time point: late sampling 161 to 241 days after vaccination in three convalescent patients. Regarding treatment: roughly nine-day PBMC culture with coronavirus spike peptide pools or control peptides (ViraFEST assay). Their antigens are not known. At the Johns Hopkins FTIC core, DNA taken from cultured CD4+ T cells was sequenced by way of the Oncomine TCR Beta short-read assay. TCRdb used MiXCR to reprocess the PCR reads, holding one entry per CDR3 protein. Of tens of thousands of distinct CDR3 sequences listed, 30% to 35% are singletons. This sample comprised CD4+ T cells from blood, cultured in vitro, obtained about 7 months after SARS-CoV-2 vaccination. These receptors were taken from a human donor who had recovered from COVID-19.

The genes are TRBV6-1 and TRBJ2-3; tentative D call: TRBD1 (6 bases). V was pared by 4 bases and J by 0 bases, with 8 bases between. CDR3 length: 14 residues. Germline V gives CDR1 MNHNS, CDR2 SASEGT. DNA of the CDR3: TGTGCCAGCAGTGCAGGGGTTAGCACAGATACGCAGTATTTT. Encoded protein: CASSAGVSTDTQYF.

The V call is TRBV7-9, the J call TRBJ1-2; D perhaps matches TRBD1 (5 bases). CDR1 SEHNR and CDR2 FQNEAQ come from the germline V gene (reference sequence). The CDR3 is 15 amino acids. The V gene lost 4 bases and the J gene lost 4 bases, with 16 bases spanning the gap. The CDR3 sequence is CASSSVGANSYGYTF. CDR3 nucleotides: TGTGCCAGCAGCTCAGTAGGGGCGAACTCCTATGGCTACACCTTC.

DNA of the CDR3: TGTGCCAGTAGTATTCGGGACAGCCCGAACACTGAAGCTTTCTTT. It encodes CASSIRDSPNTEAFF. The rearrangement links TRBV19 to TRBJ1-1; 7 bases fit TRBD1. V shed 3 bases and J 1 base; nucleotides not matched to a gene: 5. CDR3 length: 15 residues. Germline V CDR1 and CDR2: LNHDA, SQIVND (reference sequence).

CDR3 DNA sequence: TGTGCCAGCAGTGAATGGGGCGGTATTACCAATGAGCAGTTCTTC. Translation gives CASSEWGGITNEQFF. The chain joins TRBV2 to TRBJ2-1; tentatively, D is TRBD1 (5 bases). The CDR3 consists of 15 residues. V lost 2 bases and J lost 6, with 14 bases in between. The germline CDR1 and CDR2 sequences are SNHLY and FYNNEI.

This clonotype was seen a few times. The chain recombines TRBV12-3 or TRBV12-4 with TRBJ2-5, with 7 bases that match TRBD1. J gave up 2 bases and V 4 bases, and 4 bases lay outside the gene matches. CDR3 length equals 14 residues. Written as DNA, the CDR3 is TGTGCCAGCAGTTACAGGACAGGACAAGAGACCCAGTACTTC. This translates into CASSYRTGQETQYF.

V is TRBV11-3 and J is TRBJ2-5; no reliable D call. This CDR3 has 14 residues. Germline lookup yields CDR1 SGHNT and CDR2 YENEEA. V lost 3 bases and J lost 0, with 8 bases in between. The CDR3: CASSFRHDQETQYF. In nucleotides, the CDR3 is TGTGCCAGCAGCTTTCGTCACGACCAAGAGACCCAGTACTTC.

V gene TRBV5-1 combines with J gene TRBJ2-7; no reliable D call. Germline loops: CDR1 SGHRS, CDR2 YFSETQ. The V end lost 7 bases, the J end lost 1 base, and 18 bases lay between the germline ends. The CDR3 spans 15 residues. The CDR3 spells CASRAAVTESYEQYF. In DNA form, the CDR3 reads TGCGCCAGCCGGGCGGCAGTTACTGAATCCTACGAGCAGTACTTC. The full variable domain, its missing parts supplied by reference TRBV5-1 and TRBJ2-7, is KAGVTQTPRYLIKTRGQQVTLSCSPISGHRSVSWYQQTPGQGLQFLFEYFSETQRNKGNFPGRFSGRQFSNSRSEMNVSTLELGDSALYLCASRAAVTESYEQYFGPGTRLTVT.

This sequence joins TRBV20-1 and TRBJ2-3; TRBD2 matches at 10 bases. Germline values: CDR1 DFQATT, CDR2 SNEGSKA (reference sequence). This CDR3 contains 15 residues. With V trimmed by 1 base and J by 4 bases, 5 bases remained unmatched. CDR3 in amino acids: CSARVAGGVSDTQYF. As DNA, the CDR3 is TGCAGTGCTAGAGTAGCGGGAGGTGTATCAGATACGCAGTATTTT.

This clonotype is labeled medium-sized. This chain links TRBV20-1 with TRBJ1-2, with 8 bases matching TRBD1. The germline V gene encodes CDR1 DFQATT and CDR2 SNEGSKA (reference sequence). CDR3 length equals 14 residues. Trimming removed 6 bases from V and 5 bases from J; junction bases left unmatched: 11. The CDR3 loop reads CSAGGTGKSYGYTF. The CDR3 nucleotides read TGCAGTGCCGGTGGGACAGGCAAATCTTATGGCTACACCTTC.

The chain is built from TRBV20-1 and TRBJ1-5, with D possibly matching TRBD1 (6 bases). CDR1 and CDR2 from the germline V gene are DFQATT and SNEGSKA (reference sequence). CDR3 length: 12 residues. V gave up 5 bases and J gave up 9 bases, with 14 bases separating them. CDR3 region: CSAGEGGGPQHF. CDR3 DNA: TGCAGTGCTGGTGAGGGGGGGGGGCCCCAGCATTTT.

Here the CDR3 DNA reads TGTGCCAGCAGTTATGAGCCGGGTCAGCCCCAGCATTTT. It is translated as CASSYEPGQPQHF. The chain carries TRBV6-2 or TRBV6-3 and TRBJ1-5, with unresolved D. V lost 3 bases and J 6 bases, leaving 9 bases between the germline ends. CDR1 and CDR2 (germline): MNHEY, SVGEGT. The CDR3 is 13 residues long.

The chain joins TRBV28 to TRBJ2-1, with a tentative D call TRBD2 (7 bases). This CDR3 has 17 residues. Trimming stripped 5 bases from V and 1 base from J, with 18 bases between. Germline CDR1 reads MDHEN; CDR2 reads SYDVKM. CDR3 region: CASSPRGRGGSYNEQFF. The DNA for the CDR3 is TGTGCCAGCAGTCCCAGGGGAAGGGGGGGATCCTACAATGAGCAGTTCTTC. Full variable domain (remainder filled in from reference TRBV28 and TRBJ2-1): DVKVTQSSRYLVKRTGEKVFLECVQDMDHENMFWYRQDPGLGLRLIYFSYDVKMKEKGDIPEGYSVSREKKERFSLILESASTNQTSMYLCASSPRGRGGSYNEQFFGPGTRLTVL.

The chain carries TRBV30 and TRBJ1-1, with 10 nucleotides matching TRBD1. The CDR3 has 11 residues. The germline V gene has CDR1 GTSNPN and CDR2 SVGIG (reference sequence). V was pared by 3 bases and J by 9 bases, with 1 base of the junction left unmatched. CDR3 sequence: CAWRDRGKAFF. The DNA of the CDR3 is TGTGCCTGGAGGGACAGGGGGAAAGCTTTCTTT.

This clonotype has more than one count but fewer than ten. The chain links TRBV7-9 to TRBJ2-1, with 11 positions matching TRBD2. With V trimmed by 5 bases and J by 2 bases, 5 bases remained unmatched. Germline V gene sequence: CDR1 SEHNR, CDR2 FQNEAQ (reference sequence). The CDR3 has 16 amino acids. The CDR3 DNA sequence: TGTGCCAGCAGCCTTCGACTAGCGGGACCCTACAATGAGCAGTTCTTC. This sequence encodes CASSLRLAGPYNEQFF.

This clonotype showed up just a few times. V and J are TRBV18 and TRBJ1-1, with D possibly matching TRBD1 (5 bases). V lost 1 base and J lost 1, with 7 bases in between. This CDR3 has 14 residues. The germline V gene encodes CDR1 KGHSH and CDR2 LQKENI. The CDR3 DNA is TGTGCCAGCTCACCACTCACAGGGAACACTGAAGCTTTCTTT. Its protein product is CASSPLTGNTEAFF.

V and J are TRBV5-5 and TRBJ2-7, with 10 positions matching TRBD1. CDR1 is SGHKS, CDR2 YYEKEE, per germline (reference sequence). CDR3 size: 16 residues. After removal of 1 base from V and 3 bases from J, the junction contained 7 bases not matched to a gene. CDR3 sequence: CASSLSWTGGLYEQYF. The CDR3 DNA follows: TGTGCCAGCAGCTTGTCCTGGACAGGGGGACTCTACGAGCAGTACTTC.

This clonotype was seen a single time. V and J are TRBV18 and TRBJ2-7; 8 bases map to TRBD1. Germline V gives CDR1 KGHSH, CDR2 LQKENI. The CDR3 extends over 14 amino acids. Unmatched junction bases numbered 4, after V lost 0 bases and J lost 6 bases. The CDR3 is CASSPPPRGREQYF. CDR3 sequence (DNA): TGTGCCAGCTCACCACCCCCCAGGGGGCGCGAGCAGTACTTC.

This clonotype was observed a handful of times. The V call is TRBV6-5, the J call TRBJ1-1; D gene unclear. Between the trimmed V and J ends, which lost 2 bases and 2 bases, there was a span of 9 bases. This CDR3 has 14 amino acids. In germline, CDR1 is MNHEY, CDR2 SVGAGI. This chain's CDR3 is CASSYGYRNTEAFF. In nucleotides, the CDR3 is TGTGCCAGCAGTTACGGATACCGAAACACTGAAGCTTTCTTT.